Shown below are 22 T cell receptor beta chains from a single sample sequenced in a study of T-cell reconstitution after alpha-beta-depleted transplantation in children. The TCRbeta library incorporated unique molecular identifiers. TCRdb passed the PCR reads through MiXCR, listing each CDR3 protein once. The sample carries approximately 1,000,000 distinct CDR3 sequences, about 26% recorded once. This specimen was PBMCs, mostly from graft donor cells, taken 360 days after TCRalphabeta/CD19-depleted stem cell transplant. The receptors derive from a boy in the first two years of life who had a stem cell transplant for SCID, so the T cells may come from the graft donor.

This clonotype was seen at least ten times. The chain employs TRBV27 and TRBJ1-2, with TRBD1 as a possible D gene (5 bases). The CDR3 spans 14 residues. Germline CDR1 MNHEY, CDR2 SMNVEV (reference sequence). Trimming cost V 8 bases and J 4 bases, with 17 bases left between them. CDR3 in amino acids: CASWGGGAAYGYTF. DNA for the CDR3: TGTGCCAGCTGGGGAGGAGGGGCGGCCTATGGCTACACCTTC.

This chain connects TRBV10-3 to TRBJ2-1, with 8 bases identical to TRBD1. The CDR3 is 11 amino acids. Trimming at V came to 4 bases and at J to 12 bases, leaving 2 bases not matched to a gene. Germline-derived CDR1 and CDR2 are ENHRY and SYGVKD. The CDR3 sequence: CAISVGQGQFF. The CDR3 DNA sequence: TGTGCCATCAGTGTCGGACAGGGGCAGTTCTTC.

The genes are TRBV7-3 and TRBJ1-1; 8 bases agree with TRBD1. The CDR3 has 14 residues. Germline V gene data show CDR1 as SGHTA and CDR2 as FQGTGA. J gave up 3 bases and V 6 bases, and 6 bases lay outside the gene matches. The CDR3 region has the DNA TGTGCCAGCAGGGTGACAGGGGCCGACACTGAAGCTTTCTTT. This gives the protein CASRVTGADTEAFF.

This clonotype was observed a handful of times. The chain carries TRBV15 and TRBJ2-1; 11 nucleotides agree with TRBD2. CDR1 is LNHNV, CDR2 YYDKDF, per germline (reference sequence). The length of the CDR3 is 16 residues. Trimming at V came to 0 bases and at J to 8 bases, leaving 6 bases not matched to a gene. CDR3 residues: CATSRDLSGGEDEQFF. Written as DNA, the CDR3 is TGTGCCACCAGCAGAGATCTTAGCGGGGGGGAAGATGAGCAGTTCTTC.

The chain uses TRBV5-1 and TRBJ1-2, with no clear D. CDR1 and CDR2 from the germline V gene are SGHRS and YFSETQ. The CDR3 loop spans 14 amino acids. The V end was cut by 0 bases, the J end by 0 bases, with 6 bases between. CDR3 region: CASSLVQANYGYTF. DNA for the CDR3: TGCGCCAGCAGCTTGGTCCAGGCTAACTATGGCTACACCTTC.

The sample holds a few counts of this clonotype. The rearrangement joins TRBV6-1 to TRBJ1-6, with TRBD1 as a possible D gene (6 bases). This CDR3 region has 13 residues. Germline V lookup: CDR1 MNHNS, CDR2 SASEGT. V lost 6 bases to trimming and J lost 9 bases, with 12 bases between them. CDR3 DNA: TGTGCCAGCAGAAAACAGGGAAGTTCACCCCTCCACTTT. This sequence encodes CASRKQGSSPLHF.

This clonotype was seen a few times. V is TRBV15 and J is TRBJ2-3, with D maybe TRBD2 (6 bases). Germline values: CDR1 LNHNV, CDR2 YYDKDF (reference sequence). V was shortened by 1 base and J by 4 bases, with 12 bases between the two germline ends. The CDR3 consists of 15 residues. CDR3 region: CATSRGRGMADTQYF. CDR3 sequence (DNA): TGTGCCACCAGCAGAGGGAGGGGCATGGCAGATACGCAGTATTTT.

This clonotype was detected many times. This CDR3 reads CASSSPGPGSTDTQYF. DNA of the CDR3: TGTGCCAGCAGTTCCCCGGGCCCAGGGAGCACAGATACGCAGTATTTT. V is TRBV6-2 or TRBV6-3 and J is TRBJ2-3, with D maybe TRBD1 (5 bases). Trimming shortened V by 4 bases and J by 0 bases, and 14 bases separated the two germline ends. Germline lookup yields CDR1 MNHEY and CDR2 SVGEGT. This CDR3 contains 16 residues.

CDR3 in DNA: TGCGCCAGCAGCTTGGCGGGACGGTTGGACGAGCAGTACTTC. It yields the protein CASSLAGRLDEQYF. The chain carries TRBV5-1 and TRBJ2-7, with D perhaps TRBD1 or TRBD2 (5 bases each). The V end lost 0 bases, the J end lost 5 bases, and 12 bases lay between the germline ends. The CDR3 totals 14 residues. Germline CDR1 reads SGHRS; CDR2 reads YFSETQ.

This clonotype has just a few counts. The chain's CDR3 is CASSETGAGETQYF. CDR3 DNA sequence: TGTGCCAGCAGTGAGACAGGGGCCGGAGAGACCCAGTACTTC. The chain links TRBV6-1 to TRBJ2-5; 8 bases align to TRBD1. CDR3 length: 14 residues. From germline, CDR1 is MNHNS and CDR2 SASEGT. V was clipped by 3 bases and J by 4 bases; unmatched bases: 4.

This chain uses TRBV20-1 with TRBJ2-3; TRBD1 or TRBD2 may be the D gene (6 bases each). In germline, CDR1 is DFQATT, CDR2 SNEGSKA (reference sequence). The CDR3 spans 15 residues. With 5 bases removed from V and 3 bases from J, the gap between germline ends came to 18 bases. The CDR3 spells CSAEGGARGTDTQYF. CDR3 DNA: TGCAGTGCTGAGGGGGGAGCTAGGGGGACAGATACGCAGTATTTT.

The rearrangement links TRBV20-1 to TRBJ2-7; D may be TRBD2 (5 bases). The germline CDR1 and CDR2 sequences are DFQATT and SNEGSKA (reference sequence). The CDR3 is 14 amino acids. V lost 3 bases and J 3 bases, leaving 15 bases between the germline ends. DNA of the CDR3: TGCAGTGCTAGCCCTCCTCGGGCGGGCTACGAGCAGTACTTC. Protein product: CSASPPRAGYEQYF.

The chain has TRBV6-1 and TRBJ2-3, with D possibly TRBD1 on 6 matching bases. The CDR3 length is 12 residues. Germline assignment: CDR1 MNHNS and CDR2 SASEGT. V was trimmed by 5 bases and J by 5 bases, leaving 8 bases between them. CDR3 sequence (DNA): TGTGCCAGCAGTAAACAGGGAGATACGCAGTATTTT. This codes for CASSKQGDTQYF.

The V gene is TRBV9, the J gene TRBJ2-1; 7 nucleotides agree with TRBD2. CDR3 length: 17 residues. Germline V gene data show CDR1 as SGDLS and CDR2 as YYNGEE. The V gene end was trimmed by 4 bases and the J gene end by 0 bases; junction bases not matched to a gene: 10. The CDR3 spells CASSPSVLADSYNEQFF. The CDR3 bases are TGTGCCAGCAGCCCCTCCGTCCTAGCGGACTCCTACAATGAGCAGTTCTTC.

The chain couples TRBV5-4 to TRBJ1-2; 7 nucleotides align to TRBD1. CDR3 size: 14 residues. V shed 0 bases, J shed 4 bases, and the junction held 3 bases outside the gene matches. Germline V gene data show CDR1 as SGHNT and CDR2 as YYREEE (reference sequence). The CDR3 DNA is TGTGCCAGCAGCTTGGGGGACAGCCCCTATGGCTACACCTTC. It is translated as CASSLGDSPYGYTF.

The chain couples TRBV6-1 to TRBJ1-2, with 7 nucleotides matching TRBD1. The CDR3 runs to 17 residues. Per germline, CDR1 MNHNS and CDR2 SASEGT. V lost 6 bases, J lost 3 bases, and 16 bases stayed unmatched. The CDR3 protein is CASSPQSPATGHYGYTF. CDR3 DNA: TGTGCCAGCAGCCCACAATCCCCCGCGACAGGGCACTATGGCTACACCTTC.

The CDR3 reads CSVAGVLISETQYF. For the CDR3, the DNA is TGCAGCGTTGCCGGAGTCCTGATAAGTGAGACCCAGTACTTC. The chain is built from TRBV29-1 and TRBJ2-5; the D is unclear. Looked up from germline, CDR1 is SQVTM and CDR2 is ANQGSEA. With 4 bases removed from V and 5 bases from J, the gap between germline ends came to 17 bases. The CDR3 is 14 residues long.

This clonotype has a handful of counts. This sequence joins TRBV20-1 and TRBJ2-4; D is uncertain. V lost 6 bases, J lost 8 bases, and 11 bases lay in between. The length of the CDR3 is 11 residues. The germline gives CDR1 DFQATT, CDR2 SNEGSKA (reference sequence). The CDR3, as DNA: TGCAGTGCCGACTTCTCCTACATTCAGTACTTC. Protein product: CSADFSYIQYF.

The chain combines TRBV28 with TRBJ2-7; 10 bases agree with TRBD2. The CDR3 runs 15 residues. With V trimmed by 6 bases and J by 2 bases, 7 bases remained unmatched. The germline gives CDR1 MDHEN, CDR2 SYDVKM. The CDR3 protein is CASRRASGGTYEQYF. CDR3 bases: TGTGCCAGCAGGCGGGCTAGCGGGGGAACCTACGAGCAGTACTTC. The variable domain in full, completed from reference TRBV28 and TRBJ2-7, reads DVKVTQSSRYLVKRTGEKVFLECVQDMDHENMFWYRQDPGLGLRLIYFSYDVKMKEKGDIPEGYSVSREKKERFSLILESASTNQTSMYLCASRRASGGTYEQYFGPGTRLTVT.

This chain joins TRBV5-1 and TRBJ2-6; D is possibly TRBD1 (6 bases). Trimming took 4 bases from V and 2 from J, leaving 16 bases between them. Germline V gives CDR1 SGHRS, CDR2 YFSETQ. CDR3 length equals 17 residues. The CDR3: CASSQAQGTTGANVLTF. The CDR3 DNA reads as TGCGCCAGCAGCCAAGCACAGGGAACGACTGGGGCCAACGTCCTGACTTTC.

This clonotype has more than one count but fewer than ten. The rearrangement links TRBV9 to TRBJ2-2; D not certain. CDR3 length equals 14 residues. Germline V gene lookup returns CDR1 SGDLS and CDR2 YYNGEE. V shed 4 bases and J shed 2 bases, with 9 bases lying between them. The CDR3 nucleotides are TGTGCCAGCAGCCGGCTCACAAACACCGGGGAGCTGTTTTTT. The encoded protein is CASSRLTNTGELFF.

The chain is built from TRBV29-1 and TRBJ2-5; TRBD2 matches at 12 bases. CDR3 length: 15 residues. Trimming took 6 bases from V and 4 from J; bases not matched to a gene: 9. Germline CDR1 reads SQVTM; CDR2 reads ANQGSEA. The CDR3 bases are TGCAGCGTGAAAACCGGGACTAGCGGGCGAGAGACCCAGTACTTC. Translating it yields CSVKTGTSGRETQYF.